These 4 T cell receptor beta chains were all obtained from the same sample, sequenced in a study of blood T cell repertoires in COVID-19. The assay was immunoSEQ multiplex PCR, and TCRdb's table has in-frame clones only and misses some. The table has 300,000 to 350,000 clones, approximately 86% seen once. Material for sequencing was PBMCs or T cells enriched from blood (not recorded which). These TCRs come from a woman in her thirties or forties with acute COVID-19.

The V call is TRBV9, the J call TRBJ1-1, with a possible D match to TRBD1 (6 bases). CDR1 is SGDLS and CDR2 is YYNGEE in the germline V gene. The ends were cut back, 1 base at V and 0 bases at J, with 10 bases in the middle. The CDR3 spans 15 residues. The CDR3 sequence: CASSVSGGLNTEAFF. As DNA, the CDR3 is TGTGCCAGCAGCGTATCGGGGGGCTTGAACACTGAAGCTTTCTTT.

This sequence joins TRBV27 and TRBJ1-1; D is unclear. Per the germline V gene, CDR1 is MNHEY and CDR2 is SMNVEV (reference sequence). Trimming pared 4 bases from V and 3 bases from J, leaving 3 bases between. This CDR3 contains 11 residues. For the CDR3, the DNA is TGTGCCAGCAGTTCCTACACTGAAGCTTTCTTT. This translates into CASSSYTEAFF.

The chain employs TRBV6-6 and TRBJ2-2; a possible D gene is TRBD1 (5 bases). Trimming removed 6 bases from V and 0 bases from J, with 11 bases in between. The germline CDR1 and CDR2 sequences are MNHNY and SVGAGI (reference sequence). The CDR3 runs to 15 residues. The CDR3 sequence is CASSRQSANTGELFF. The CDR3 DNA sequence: TGTGCCAGCAGCCGACAGAGCGCGAACACCGGGGAGCTGTTTTTT.

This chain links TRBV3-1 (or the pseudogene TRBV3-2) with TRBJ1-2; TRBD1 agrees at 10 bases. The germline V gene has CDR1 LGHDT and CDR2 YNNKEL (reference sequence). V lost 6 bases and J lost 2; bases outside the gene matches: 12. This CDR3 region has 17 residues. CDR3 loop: CASSRPRTGGQNYGYTF. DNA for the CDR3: TGTGCCAGCAGTCGCCCCCGGACAGGGGGTCAGAACTATGGCTACACCTTC.